This section outlines one TCR beta chain sequence together with its context. Libraries were prepared by immunoSEQ multiplex PCR; TCRdb keeps only in-frame clonotypes and omits some of them. Among around 480,000 clones listed, about nine tenths were seen once. These data come from a study of blood T cell repertoires in COVID-19. Study information: PBMCs, B-cell-depleted T cells, or T cells were the source of the cDNA or gDNA that made up the material.

Assignments of participants to cohorts depended upon their own reported clinical history. Recovered status in Cohort 3 required two negative PCRs, clearance, or symptom resolution. This receptor was identified in a woman aged 18-30 years who had recovered from COVID-19. Sequencing was done on a sample of PBMCs or T cells enriched from blood (not recorded which).

For the CDR3, the DNA is TGTGCCAGCAGTTTTTCCCAGGGTTATGGCTACACCTTC. It yields the protein CASSFSQGYGYTF. The rearrangement links TRBV27 to TRBJ1-2, with D possibly TRBD1 on 5 matching bases. The CDR3 is made up of 13 amino acids. The V gene lost 3 bases and the J gene lost 5 bases, with 10 bases spanning the gap. Germline loops: CDR1 MNHEY, CDR2 SMNVEV (reference sequence).